This T cell receptor (beta chain) was documented in a study of blood T cell repertoires in COVID-19. Study-level background: Both acute and convalescent COVID-19 samples were obtained from the United States, Italy and Spain. Sources were T cells, B-cell-depleted T cells, or PBMCs; the material itself was cDNA or gDNA.

Between the trimmed V and J ends, which lost 3 bases and 6 bases, there was a span of 24 bases. The CDR3 spans 17 residues. Germline assignment: CDR1 SEHNR and CDR2 FQNEAQ (reference sequence). Original processing methods: For nucleated cells, counts were estimated from reference gene primer amplification. Clones were sequenced by immunoSEQ multiplex PCR, and TCRdb holds only the in-frame ones, with some missing. V, J and clone size are taken as reported in that table, and D and trimming were inferred from the DNA itself. The sample yields hundreds of thousands of clones, approximately 80% seen once.

This TCR was sampled from a man between 35 and 55 years old with acute or convalescent COVID-19. The rearrangement uses TRBV7-9 and TRBJ2-7; D possibly corresponds to TRBD2 (6 bases). Sequenced input: peripheral blood. The CDR3 loop reads CASSFDSDLTSLVEQYF. The CDR3 nucleotides read TGTGCCAGCAGCTTCGACTCGGACCTTACTAGCTTAGTCGAGCAGTACTTC. Supplemented by reference TRBV7-9 and TRBJ2-7, the full variable domain reads DTGVSQNPRHKITKRGQNVTFRCDPISEHNRLYWYRQTLGQGPEFLTYFQNEAQLEKSRLLSDRFSAERPKGSFSTLEIQRTEQGDSAMYLCASSFDSDLTSLVEQYFGPGTRLTVT.